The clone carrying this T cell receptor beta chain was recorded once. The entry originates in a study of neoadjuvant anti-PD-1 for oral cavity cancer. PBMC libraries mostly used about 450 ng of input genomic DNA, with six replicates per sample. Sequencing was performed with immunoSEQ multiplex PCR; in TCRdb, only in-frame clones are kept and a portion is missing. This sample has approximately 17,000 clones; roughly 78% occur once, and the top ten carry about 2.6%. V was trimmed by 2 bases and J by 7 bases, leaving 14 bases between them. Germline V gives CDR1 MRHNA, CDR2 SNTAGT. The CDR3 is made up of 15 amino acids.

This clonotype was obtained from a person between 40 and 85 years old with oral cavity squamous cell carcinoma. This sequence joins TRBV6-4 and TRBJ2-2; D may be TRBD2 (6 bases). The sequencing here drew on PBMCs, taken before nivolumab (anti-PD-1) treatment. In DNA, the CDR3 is TGTGCCAGCAGTGACGTCGGGGAGGCTGGCGGGGAGCTGTTTTTT. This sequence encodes CASSDVGEAGGELFF.